This TCR beta chain was recovered during a study of cytomegalovirus exposure and HLA in healthy donors (dated by TCRdb to the late 2010s). Study-wide context: An earlier analysis of several hundred of the donors reported about 300 Gb of sequence data and about 120 million unique TCR beta sequences obtained from about 170 million T cells. An early release that covered roughly 600 HLA-typed donors contained around 300 gigabases of sequencing data and 75 million to 100 million unique TCR sequences. The genetic ancestry cluster associated with self-reported Caucasian donors included approximately 85% of the 398 genotyped donors. The study was designed to test whether signatures of past pathogen exposure could be identified by cataloging public T cell receptors. The T cell repertoires of 666 subjects were profiled by immunosequencing and related to cytomegalovirus serostatus. A separate validation cohort of some 130 different subjects was used in addition to the 666-subject first cohort. To predict cytomegalovirus infection status, the study combined high-throughput TCR immunosequencing, statistical association of individual TCRs with disease status, and machine learning. To study patterns of TCR occurrence, a later analysis re-analyzed previously published TCR beta repertoires from several hundred donors and added high-resolution HLA genotyping. The later analysis used no new phenotypic data to find candidate immune exposures, relying instead on TCR beta sequences and their occurrence across donors. To decide whether each TCR beta V gene segment behaved as functional or pseudogenic, an earlier analysis of some 600 of the donors relied on high-throughput TCR beta sequencing. Donor age, sex, ethnicity and CMV serostatus were compiled alongside the repertoire data. A later genetic analysis used genome-wide SNP genotypes for about 60% of the roughly 700 donors, treating that subset as a discovery cohort. All discovery cohort repertoires had been generated using a single sequencing platform. Both class I and class II loci were covered by HLA typing, at four-digit resolution. Typing coverage varied by locus: about 629-630 donors for A, B, C, DRB1 and DQB1; about 520 for DQA1; nearly 610 for DPA1; roughly 450 for DPB1. Because of strong linkage in the cohort, roughly five DR-DQ haplotypes were treated as single units for association and clustering. On average, about 240,000 unique TCR beta nucleotide sequences were sequenced per donor among a few hundred genotyped donors of the cohort, with about 17% of those sequences being non-productive. Overall study results and their limits: Immune exposure information for the cohort was limited to CMV serostatus. In an earlier analysis of some 500 of the donors, most TCR beta V segments were observed in productive rearrangements about 87% or about 30% of the time, broadly matching IMGT annotations. The authors suggested that the approach could potentially be extended to other disease states and immunological phenotypes. A later analysis reported that several top co-occurrence clusters appeared linked to parvovirus B19, influenza, CMV and Epstein-Barr virus. Because counts were too low, roughly 17 rarely observed V segments, including chromosome 9 orphons, were left out of the earlier analysis of about 620 of the donors. A total of some 180 TCR beta chains were listed by the study as associated with cytomegalovirus. In a later analysis, TCR association rates were found to vary across HLA loci, with the most associated TCRs seen for DRB1 alleles and the fewest for HLA-C alleles. In vitro tests confirmed that three of the cytomegalovirus-associated TCR beta chains recognize cytomegalovirus antigens. A later genetic analysis associated a missense DCLRE1C variant with V-gene and J-gene trimming of TCR beta chains, and an independent cohort replicated the association. Some IMGT-functional V segments, including TRBV6-2 and TRBV6-3, could not be distinguished by the 87-base-pair reads and were therefore excluded. Most TCR sequences were observed very rarely across donors, whereas some public TCRs were present in many individuals. Correlated functional status among segregating V segments might reflect linkage disequilibrium, but an unknown experimental factor could not be ruled out. Roughly uniform sequencing depth across donors was assumed in presence/absence analyses, although this assumption may not hold. A later analysis found that most CMV-associated TCR beta chains appeared HLA-restricted, with HLA associations seemingly driven largely by CMV exposure. The sequencing pipeline was judged likely to have produced a cluster of highly shared sequence variants as a technical artifact. Strong co-occurrence of HLA alleles, especially DR and DQ, made assigning TCR associations to individual alleles difficult. Compared with equally common non-associated chains, HLA-associated TCR beta chains in a later analysis were more clonally expanded and had lower generation probabilities. A later genetic analysis reported fewer N-insertions in productive TCRs among donors in an Asian-associated ancestry cluster than the roughly 620-donor mean. A further reported finding was that TCR beta sequences accurately predicted the HLA-A and HLA-B alleles for most subjects in the first cohort. Because HLA typing was missing for some donors at each locus, association tests included only the typed subset. A later analysis associated roughly 17,000 TCR beta sequences with specific HLA alleles at a false discovery rate of 0.05. Only TCR beta chains were sequenced in this cohort, and the absence of alpha or paired-chain data limited detectable features. In both the original and validation cohorts, the classifier was reported to diagnose cytomegalovirus status with high specificity and sensitivity.

The cohort comprised several hundred healthy bone marrow donors. At the time of sampling, all cohort members were nominally healthy, though unrecorded immune exposures were likely present. The donor was CMV seropositive and belonged to the group of about 290 seropositive cohort members. A peripheral blood sample was provided by each donor, and peripheral blood mononuclear cells were used for TCR beta sequencing. The Qiagen DNeasy Blood Extraction Kit was used to extract genomic DNA from the blood cell samples. Libraries were prepared through the immunoSEQ multiplex PCR assay. A mixture of 60 forward primers for TCR Vbeta segments and 13 reverse primers for TCR Jbeta segments was used in the multiplex PCR. The CDR3 region of rearranged TCR beta genes was amplified from genomic DNA by a multiplex PCR assay. The Illumina HiSeq System was used to sequence the amplified TCR beta libraries as 87-base-pair reads. The paper's processing steps were these. A later analysis counted some 80 million unique TCR beta chains across the approximately 700 repertoires, and some 11 million of these chains were shared by at least two donors. Raw reads were error-corrected and collapsed into unique sequences by a nearest-neighbor algorithm in which closely related sequences were merged to remove PCR and sequencing errors. CDR3 sequences were aligned to IMGT reference sequences to assign V, D and J gene segments. For a sequence to be retained, a match of at least six nucleotides to both a V gene segment and a J gene segment was required. Rearrangements were called productive when the CDR3 lacked stop codons and stayed in frame with V and J; all others were non-productive. CDR3 was defined according to IMGT convention as the region running from the second conserved V-encoded cysteine to the conserved J-encoded phenylalanine. Sequences without an unambiguous match to a single V gene segment were excluded from the earlier analysis of approximately 600 of the donors. In an earlier analysis of 450 to 700 of the donors, V segments were called functional above 56.7% productive rearrangements and were called segregating when the between-donor standard deviation exceeded 5%. A statistical classification framework was built to diagnose cytomegalovirus status from the catalog of TCR beta chain sequences. A later analysis assigned V and J genes by comparing TCR nucleotide sequences with IMGT/GENE-DB human TR gene sequences. Using the TCRdist pipeline, a later analysis assigned CDR3 sequences along with most-parsimonious VDJ recombination scenarios. A later analysis defined each TCR beta chain by its CDR3 amino acid sequence plus V-gene family, and excluded reads lacking a unique V-gene family. A later analysis removed several hundred highly shared, low-generation-probability nucleotide sequences to deal with suspected cross-contamination and a sequencing artifact. A later analysis calculated a clonal expansion index for each public chain from normalized within-repertoire ranks of inferred template counts. A later analysis computed generation probabilities with a VDJ recombination model fitted to out-of-frame rearrangements, and checked the results against IGoR. Hypergeometric tests were used in a later analysis to score TCR-TCR, TCR-HLA and TCR-CMV co-occurrence, with a repertoire-size bias correction applied to the TCR pairs. A later analysis estimated false discovery rates by permuting HLA or CMV assignments 20 times. In a later analysis, co-occurring TCRs were grouped using DBSCAN, with TCRdist sequence similarity added in when clustering inside HLA-allele-positive subsets. Repertoires with fewer than 30,000 or more than 120,000 public chains were left out of co-occurrence clustering, as were a handful of repertoires with anomalous nucleotide sharing. TCRdb obtained this table from immuneACCESS and retained in-frame rearrangements with V and J assigned. These tables miss some clones; where compared with another copy, unresolved V genes account for less than half of the shortfall, and the remainder is unexplained. Clone size and the V and J calls come from that table; the DNA yielded D and trimming. The sample records roughly 120,000 clones, approximately 70% of which are singletons. About 5% of the sample is held by the ten biggest clonotypes.

At the junction V is shortened by 1 base and J by 4 bases; bases outside the gene matches: 2. The germline V gene gives CDR1 as SGHTA and CDR2 as FQGNSA. The CDR3, cysteine through phenylalanine, is 16 amino acids long. This entry keeps only the CDR3 DNA: 48 bases, framed from base 1. Remarks on this clone: Its binding antigen is unknown. No quality values exist for individual bases; no much larger clone is one base distant.

The clonotype originates from a woman aged 70-85 years in good health and CMV-seropositive. The sequenced sample consisted of PBMCs. The sequence links TRBV7-2 to TRBJ2-1; TRBD2 fits 12 bases in the junction. The DNA is as follows: TGTGCCAGCAGCTTAGGACTAGCGGGGGCTTACAATGAGCAGTTCTTC. Protein translation: CASSLGLAGAYNEQFF.